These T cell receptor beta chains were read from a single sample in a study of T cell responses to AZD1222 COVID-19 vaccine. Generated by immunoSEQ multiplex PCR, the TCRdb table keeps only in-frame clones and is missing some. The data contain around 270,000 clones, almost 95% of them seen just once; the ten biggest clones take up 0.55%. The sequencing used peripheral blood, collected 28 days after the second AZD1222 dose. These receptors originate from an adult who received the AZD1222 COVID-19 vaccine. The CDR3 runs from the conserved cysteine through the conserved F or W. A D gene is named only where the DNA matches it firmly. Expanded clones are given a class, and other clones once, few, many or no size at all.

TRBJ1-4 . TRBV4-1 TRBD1 CASSQGEGDRARKLFF TGCGCCAGCAGCCAAGGGGAAGGGGACAGGGCCAGAAAACTGTTTTTT
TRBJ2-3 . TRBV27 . CASSPGGPSTDTQYF TGTGCCAGCAGTCCGGGGGGCCCAAGCACAGATACGCAGTATTTT
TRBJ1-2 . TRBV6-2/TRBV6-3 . CASSYGRQGYGYTF TGTGCCAGCAGTTACGGGCGCCAGGGTTATGGCTACACCTTC
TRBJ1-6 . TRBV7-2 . CASSFFRTVSGSPLHF TGTGCCAGCAGCTTCTTTCGGACAGTTAGTGGTTCACCCCTCCACTTT
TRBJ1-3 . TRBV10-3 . CAINAFTGRAGNTIYF TGTGCCATCAACGCATTTACAGGGAGGGCTGGAAACACCATATATTTT
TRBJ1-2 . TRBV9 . CASSVGFGYTF TGTGCCAGCAGCGTCGGTTTTGGCTACACCTTC
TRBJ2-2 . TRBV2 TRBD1 CASATGQGTGELFF TGTGCCAGCGCGACGGGACAGGGTACCGGGGAGCTGTTTTTT
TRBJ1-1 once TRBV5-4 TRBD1 CASSPDTGGVAFF TGTGCCAGCAGCCCAGATACAGGGGGAGTAGCTTTCTTT
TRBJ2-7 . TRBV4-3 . CASSQEVYSSEQYF TGCGCCAGCAGCCAAGAGGTCTACTCCTCCGAGCAGTACTTC
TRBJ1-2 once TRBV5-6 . CASSLEGFYGYTF TGTGCCAGCAGCTTGGAGGGGTTCTATGGCTACACCTTC
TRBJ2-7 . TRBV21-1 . CASSKPAGALYEQYF TGTGCCAGCAGCAAACCGGCGGGGGCTCTCTACGAGCAGTACTTC
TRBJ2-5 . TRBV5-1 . CASSPITGPGETQYF TGCGCCAGCAGCCCGATAACAGGGCCAGGGGAGACCCAGTACTTC
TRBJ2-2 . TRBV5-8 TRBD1 CASSPQGAGELFF TGTGCCAGCAGTCCACAGGGGGCCGGGGAGCTGTTTTTT
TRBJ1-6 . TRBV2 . CASESGRSPLHF TGTGCCAGCGAGTCGGGGAGGTCACCCCTCCACTTT
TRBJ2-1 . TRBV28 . CASSSSAASSYNEQFF .
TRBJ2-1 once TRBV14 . CASSQWGLAYNEQFF TGTGCCAGCAGCCAATGGGGGTTAGCCTACAATGAGCAGTTCTTC
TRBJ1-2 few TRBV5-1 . CASSPDGNYGYTF TGCGCCAGCAGCCCGGACGGGAACTATGGCTACACCTTC
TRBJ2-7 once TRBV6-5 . CASTYRYEQYF TGTGCCAGCACCTACCGGTACGAGCAGTACTTC
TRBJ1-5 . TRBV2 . CASSLEFQPQHF TGTGCCAGCAGTCTAGAGTTTCAGCCCCAGCATTTT
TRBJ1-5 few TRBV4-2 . CASSQDLRQPQHF TGTGCCAGCAGCCAAGATCTCCGCCAGCCCCAGCATTTT
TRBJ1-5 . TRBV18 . CASSPAREQPQHF TGTGCCAGCTCACCAGCCAGGGAACAGCCCCAGCATTTT
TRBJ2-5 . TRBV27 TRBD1 CASSSPLTGTGQETQYF TGTGCCAGCAGCTCCCCCCTGACAGGGACGGGGCAAGAGACCCAGTACTTC
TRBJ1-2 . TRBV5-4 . CASSSTVFNYGYTF TGTGCCAGCAGCTCGACAGTTTTTAACTATGGCTACACCTTC
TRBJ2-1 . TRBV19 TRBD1 CASSIGTGREQFF TGTGCCAGTAGTATAGGGACAGGGCGGGAGCAGTTCTTC
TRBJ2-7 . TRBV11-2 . CASSFPVGEQYF TGTGCCAGCAGCTTCCCGGTAGGTGAGCAGTACTTC
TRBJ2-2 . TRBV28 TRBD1 CASSGQAPNTGELFF TGTGCCAGCAGCGGACAGGCTCCTAACACCGGGGAGCTGTTTTTT
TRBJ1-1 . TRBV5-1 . CASSFDPAGANTEAFF TGCGCCAGCAGCTTTGACCCCGCCGGAGCGAACACTGAAGCTTTCTTT
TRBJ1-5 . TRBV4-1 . CASSQDGRNQPQHF TGCGCCAGCAGCCAAGATGGAAGGAATCAGCCCCAGCATTTT
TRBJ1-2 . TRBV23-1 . CASSGGYGYTF TGCGCCAGCAGTGGCGGCTATGGCTACACCTTC
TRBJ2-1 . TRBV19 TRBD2 CASSHSGRAGNEQFF TGTGCCAGTAGTCATAGCGGGAGGGCTGGCAATGAGCAGTTCTTC
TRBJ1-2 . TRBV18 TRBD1 CASSPGTGNYGYTF TGTGCCAGCTCACCAGGGACAGGGAACTATGGCTACACCTTC
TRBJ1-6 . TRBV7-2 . CASSLGAGEYPLHF TGTGCCAGCAGCTTAGGTGCAGGGGAATACCCCCTCCACTTT
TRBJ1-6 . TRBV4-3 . CASSQVRQGNSPLHF TGCGCCAGCAGCCAAGTACGCCAGGGTAATTCACCCCTCCACTTT
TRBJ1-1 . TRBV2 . CASSGSRAFF TGTGCCAGCAGTGGGAGTCGGGCTTTCTTT
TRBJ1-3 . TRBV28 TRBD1 CASRPTGASGNTIYF TGTGCCAGCAGGCCTACAGGGGCATCTGGAAACACCATATATTTT
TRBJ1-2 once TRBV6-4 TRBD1 CAGTGGYGYTF TGTGCCGGCACAGGGGGCTATGGCTACACCTTC